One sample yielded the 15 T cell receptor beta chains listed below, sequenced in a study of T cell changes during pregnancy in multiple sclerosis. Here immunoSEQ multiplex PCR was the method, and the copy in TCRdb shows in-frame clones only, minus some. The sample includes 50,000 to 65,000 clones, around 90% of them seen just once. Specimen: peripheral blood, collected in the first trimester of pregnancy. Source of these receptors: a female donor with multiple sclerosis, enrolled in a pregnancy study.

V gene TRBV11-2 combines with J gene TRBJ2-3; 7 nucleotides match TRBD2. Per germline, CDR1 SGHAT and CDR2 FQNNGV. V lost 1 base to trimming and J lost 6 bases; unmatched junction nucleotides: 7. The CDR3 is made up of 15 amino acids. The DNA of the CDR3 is TGTGCCAGCAGCTTAGGACTAGCAGGGCTGGATACGCAGTATTTT. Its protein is CASSLGLAGLDTQYF.

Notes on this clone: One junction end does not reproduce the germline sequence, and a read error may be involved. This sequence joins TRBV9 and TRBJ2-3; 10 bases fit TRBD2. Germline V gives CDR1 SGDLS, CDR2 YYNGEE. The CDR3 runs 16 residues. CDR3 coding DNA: TGTGCCAGCAGCGTAGTGGCTAGCGGGAGCATAGATACGCAGTATTTT. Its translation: CASSVVASGSIDTQYF.

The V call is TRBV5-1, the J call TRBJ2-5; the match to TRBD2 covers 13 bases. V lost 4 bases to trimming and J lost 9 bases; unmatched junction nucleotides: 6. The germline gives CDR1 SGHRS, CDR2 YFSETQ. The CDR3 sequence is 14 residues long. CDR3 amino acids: CASSPGLAGASQYF. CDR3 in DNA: TGCGCCAGCAGCCCCGGACTAGCGGGAGCGTCCCAGTACTTC.

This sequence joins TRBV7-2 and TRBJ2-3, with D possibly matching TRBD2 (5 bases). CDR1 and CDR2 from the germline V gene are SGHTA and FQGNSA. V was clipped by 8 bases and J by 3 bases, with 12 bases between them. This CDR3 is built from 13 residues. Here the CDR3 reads CASQRRATDTQYF. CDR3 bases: TGTGCCAGCCAACGGCGGGCAACAGATACGCAGTATTTT.

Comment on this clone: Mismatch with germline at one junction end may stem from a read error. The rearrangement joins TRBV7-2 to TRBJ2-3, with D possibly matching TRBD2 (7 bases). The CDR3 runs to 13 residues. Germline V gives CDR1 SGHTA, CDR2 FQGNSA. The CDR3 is CASTLKGEGTQYF. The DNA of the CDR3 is TGTGCCAGCACCTTAAAGGGGGAGGGTACGCAGTATTTT.

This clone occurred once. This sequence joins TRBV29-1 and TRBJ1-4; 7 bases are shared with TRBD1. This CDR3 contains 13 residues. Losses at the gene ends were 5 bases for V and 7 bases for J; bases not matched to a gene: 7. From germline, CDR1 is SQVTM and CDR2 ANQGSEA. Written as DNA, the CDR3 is TGCAGCGTTACCGGACAGGAAGGTGAAAAACTGTTTTTT. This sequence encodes CSVTGQEGEKLFF.

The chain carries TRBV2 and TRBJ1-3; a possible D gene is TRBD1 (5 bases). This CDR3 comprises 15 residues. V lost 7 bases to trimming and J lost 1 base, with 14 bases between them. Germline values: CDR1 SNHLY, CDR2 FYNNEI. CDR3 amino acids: CASTIGQTSGNTIYF. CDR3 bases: TGTGCCAGCACCATCGGACAAACTTCTGGAAACACCATATATTTT.

The CDR3 reads CAWRGTGGVETQYF. In DNA form, the CDR3 reads TGTGCCTGGAGGGGCACAGGGGGTGTCGAGACCCAGTACTTC. This chain connects TRBV30 to TRBJ2-5; 8 bases are shared with TRBD1. CDR1 GTSNPN and CDR2 SVGIG come from the germline V gene (reference sequence). Trimming removed 3 bases from V and 5 bases from J; junction bases left unmatched: 8. The CDR3 has 14 residues.

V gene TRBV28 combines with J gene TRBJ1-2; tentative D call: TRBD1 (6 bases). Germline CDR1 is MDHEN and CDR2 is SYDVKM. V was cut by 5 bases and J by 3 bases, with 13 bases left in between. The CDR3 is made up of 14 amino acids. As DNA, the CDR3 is TGTGCCAGCAGTGACCTGGGGGCTTACTATGGCTACACCTTC. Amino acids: CASSDLGAYYGYTF.

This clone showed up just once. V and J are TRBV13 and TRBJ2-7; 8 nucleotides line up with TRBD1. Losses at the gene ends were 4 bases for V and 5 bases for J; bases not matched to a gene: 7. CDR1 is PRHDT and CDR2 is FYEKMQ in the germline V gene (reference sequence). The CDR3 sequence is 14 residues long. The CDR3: CASSSGTGLDEQYF. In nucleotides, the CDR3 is TGTGCCAGCAGCTCCGGGACAGGTTTGGACGAGCAGTACTTC.

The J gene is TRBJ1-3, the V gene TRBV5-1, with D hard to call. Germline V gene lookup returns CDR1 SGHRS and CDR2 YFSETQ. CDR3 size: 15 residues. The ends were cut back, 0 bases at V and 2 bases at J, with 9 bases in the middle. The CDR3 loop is CASSLVGGTGNTIYF. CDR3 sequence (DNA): TGCGCCAGCAGCTTGGTAGGAGGAACTGGAAACACCATATATTTT.

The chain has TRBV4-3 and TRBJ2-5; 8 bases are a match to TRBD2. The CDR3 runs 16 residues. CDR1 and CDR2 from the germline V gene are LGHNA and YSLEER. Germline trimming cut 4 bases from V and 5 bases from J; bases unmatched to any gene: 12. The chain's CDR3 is CASSPRTSGLGETQYF. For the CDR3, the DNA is TGCGCCAGCAGCCCCAGAACTAGCGGATTGGGGGAGACCCAGTACTTC.

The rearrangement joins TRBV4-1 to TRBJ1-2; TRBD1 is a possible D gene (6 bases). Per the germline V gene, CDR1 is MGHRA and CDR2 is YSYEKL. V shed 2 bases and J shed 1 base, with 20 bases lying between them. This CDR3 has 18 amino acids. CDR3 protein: CASSQPEKDRPLNYGYTF. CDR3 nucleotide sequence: TGCGCCAGCAGCCAACCCGAAAAAGACAGGCCCCTTAACTATGGCTACACCTTC.

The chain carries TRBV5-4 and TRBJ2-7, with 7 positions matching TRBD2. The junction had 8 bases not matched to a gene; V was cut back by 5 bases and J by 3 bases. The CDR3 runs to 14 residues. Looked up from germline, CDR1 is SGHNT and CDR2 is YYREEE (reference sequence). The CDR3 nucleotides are TGTGCCAGCAGACAAACTAGCGACAACTACGAGCAGTACTTC. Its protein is CASRQTSDNYEQYF.

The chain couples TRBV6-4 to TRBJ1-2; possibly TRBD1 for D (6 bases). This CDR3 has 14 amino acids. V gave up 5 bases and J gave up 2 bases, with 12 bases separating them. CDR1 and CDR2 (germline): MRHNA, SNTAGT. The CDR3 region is CASSPGVINYGYTF. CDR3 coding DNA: TGTGCCAGCAGTCCAGGGGTCATAAACTATGGCTACACCTTC.